The 28 T cell receptor beta chains in this list originate from one sample, sequenced in a study of stem cell transplantation in POMP-related autoinflammatory disease. Data came from immunoSEQ multiplex PCR; TCRdb stores just in-frame clones and leaves some out. The profile covers some 2,200 clones, with roughly 84% appearing a single time and 2% to 3% taken by the ten largest. Sequenced material: Tregs from PBMCs, taken after stem cell transplantation. All receptors come from a human patient with POMP-related autoinflammation and immune dysregulation (PRAID). Some T cells may possibly be graft donor cells.

The chain recombines TRBV7-9 with TRBJ2-2; D call uncertain. Germline CDR1 is SEHNR and CDR2 is FQNEAQ (reference sequence). V dropped 1 base and J dropped 5 bases, with 5 bases sitting between them. This CDR3 is built from 13 residues. CDR3 DNA sequence: TGTGCCAGCAGCTTAGTGAGGACCGGGGAGCTGTTTTTT. This sequence encodes CASSLVRTGELFF.

In this sample, this clone turned up once. In DNA form, the CDR3 reads TGTGCCAGCAGTGGTGGCTACACCTTC. Residues: CASSGGYTF. The chain recombines TRBV27 with TRBJ1-2; D uncertain. The CDR3 is 9 residues long. Looked up from germline, CDR1 is MNHEY and CDR2 is SMNVEV (reference sequence). V was cut by 5 bases and J by 7 bases, with 2 bases left in between.

The chain employs TRBV5-1 and TRBJ2-4; D may be TRBD1 (6 bases). The CDR3 is 13 residues long. The germline CDR1 and CDR2 sequences are SGHRS and YFSETQ. Trimming shortened V by 3 bases and J by 8 bases, and 12 bases separated the two germline ends. CDR3 region: CASSSDRKDIQYF. CDR3 bases: TGCGCCAGCAGCTCCGACAGGAAAGACATTCAGTACTTC.

The CDR3 DNA is TGTGCCAGCTCACCTTTGAGAGGTCCGCCCCAGCATTTT. Its translation: CASSPLRGPPQHF. This chain joins TRBV18 and TRBJ1-5, with D hard to call. Germline-derived CDR1 and CDR2 are KGHSH and LQKENI. V was shortened by 3 bases and J by 9 bases, with 12 bases between the two germline ends. CDR3 size: 13 residues.

V and J are TRBV19 and TRBJ1-2; possibly TRBD1 for D (6 bases). The CDR3 runs to 16 residues. Germline V CDR1 and CDR2: LNHDA, SQIVND (reference sequence). V was shortened by 7 bases and J by 7 bases, with 25 bases between the two germline ends. The CDR3 loop is CASNQGTDSQAGGYTF. In nucleotides, the CDR3 is TGTGCCAGTAACCAGGGGACCGACTCACAAGCGGGTGGCTACACCTTC. The entire variable domain, with the rest obtained from reference TRBV19 and TRBJ1-2, is as follows: DGGITQSPKYLFRKEGQNVTLSCEQNLNHDAMYWYRQDPGQGLRLIYYSQIVNDFQKGDIAEGYSVSREKKESFPLTVTSAQKNPTAFYLCASNQGTDSQAGGYTFGSGTRLTVV.

The chain links TRBV9 to TRBJ2-3; no clear D gene. The CDR3 length is 17 residues. CDR1 and CDR2 (germline): SGDLS, YYNGEE. Trimming took off 1 base at V and 0 bases at J, with 15 bases between the two ends. The CDR3 DNA reads TGTGCCAGCAGCGTACGATCACGCCCACCTAGCACAGATACGCAGTATTTT. It translates to CASSVRSRPPSTDTQYF.

The J gene is TRBJ2-3, the V gene TRBV5-1; a weak D match, TRBD2 (5 bases). The germline CDR1 and CDR2 sequences are SGHRS and YFSETQ. The CDR3 spans 15 residues. Trimming removed 0 bases from V and 6 bases from J, with 14 bases in between. The CDR3 loop reads CASSLGTPSSDTQYF. In nucleotides, the CDR3 is TGCGCCAGCAGCTTGGGGACTCCTTCTAGCGATACGCAGTATTTT.

The rearrangement uses TRBV6-5 and TRBJ2-1; D is unclear. The CDR3 runs to 12 residues. V was cut by 6 bases and J by 1 base, with 4 bases left in between. Germline V gives CDR1 MNHEY, CDR2 SVGAGI. The CDR3, as DNA: TGTGCCAGCAGGGTATCCTACAATGAGCAGTTCTTC. This sequence encodes CASRVSYNEQFF.

This clone was detected once. The CDR3 DNA reads TGTGCCAGCAGCTCAAGACAGGGAAACAATGAGCAGTTCTTC. It yields the protein CASSSRQGNNEQFF. This sequence joins TRBV27 and TRBJ2-1, with 7 bases that match TRBD1. The germline V gene encodes CDR1 MNHEY and CDR2 SMNVEV (reference sequence). The CDR3 spans 14 residues. Trimming took 6 bases from V and 5 from J; bases not matched to a gene: 7.

The chain recombines TRBV1 with TRBJ2-7; the table's D gene call, TRBD1, was not cross checked with the DNA. TRBV1 is tagged as a pseudogene. There are 13 residues in the CDR3. The CDR3 loop reads CTSSKGHLYEQYV. In nucleotides, the CDR3 is TGCACCAGCAGCAAGGGACACCTATACGAGCAGTACGTC.

The chain links TRBV5-3 to TRBJ2-4; the D gene is possibly TRBD1 (5 bases). TRBV5-3 is treated as an ORF (open reading frame) with a function not yet certain. This CDR3 region has 11 residues. V was pared by 9 bases and J by 7 bases, with 11 bases between. The CDR3 nucleotides are TGTGCCATCAGGGCATGGAACATTCAGTACTTC. This encodes CAIRAWNIQYF.

In this sample, this clone turned up once. The gene calls are TRBV6-5 and TRBJ2-4; 9 nucleotides align to TRBD1. V trimming: 10 bases; J trimming: 3 bases; junction bases outside the gene matches: 7. Germline loops: CDR1 MNHEY, CDR2 SVGAGI. The CDR3 has 14 residues. This chain's CDR3 is CATDRGSVKNIQYF. In DNA form, the CDR3 reads TGTGCCACCGACAGGGGGTCGGTCAAAAACATTCAGTACTTC.

The chain has TRBV28 and TRBJ2-3; 8 bases agree with TRBD2. The ends lost 7 bases at V and 0 bases at J; junction bases unmatched: 6. Germline V gene lookup returns CDR1 MDHEN and CDR2 SYDVKM. The CDR3 has 15 residues. The CDR3 spells CASTHRGGSTDTQYF. In DNA, the CDR3 is TGTGCCAGCACCCACCGGGGGGGGAGCACAGATACGCAGTATTTT.

The chain links TRBV3-1 (or the pseudogene TRBV3-2) to TRBJ1-6; D ambiguous. The V gene's germline CDR1 is LGHDT and CDR2 YNNKEL (reference sequence). The CDR3 runs 14 residues. Trimming took off 1 base at V and 3 bases at J, with 4 bases between the two ends. CDR3 region: CASSQGGYNSPLHF. CDR3 DNA sequence: TGTGCCAGCAGCCAAGGGGGCTATAATTCACCCCTCCACTTT.

This chain connects TRBV4-1 to TRBJ2-1; tentatively, D is TRBD1 (5 bases). Germline CDR1 is MGHRA and CDR2 is YSYEKL. Trimming cost V 1 base and J 9 bases, with 13 bases left between them. CDR3 size: 14 residues. CDR3 nucleotides: TGCGCCAGCAGCCAAGGACTCTTAAGGGGTGAGCAGTTCTTC. Translating gives CASSQGLLRGEQFF.

This clone was observed a single time. The chain uses TRBV9 and TRBJ2-2; TRBD1 matches 8 bases. V lost 4 bases to trimming and J lost 2 bases; unmatched junction nucleotides: 10. The CDR3 has 17 amino acids. The V gene's germline CDR1 is SGDLS and CDR2 YYNGEE. The CDR3 DNA is TGTGCCAGCAGCACGGGACAGGCCCCTCTCAACACCGGGGAGCTGTTTTTT. This encodes CASSTGQAPLNTGELFF.

The J gene is TRBJ2-5, the V gene TRBV6-2 or TRBV6-3; 10 bases line up with TRBD2. Germline V gene data show CDR1 as MNHEY and CDR2 as SVGEGT. The junction had 7 bases not matched to a gene; V was cut back by 3 bases and J by 3 bases. This CDR3 is built from 16 residues. CDR3 DNA sequence: TGTGCCAGCAGTTATCCTGTAGCGGGAGGTAAAGAGACCCAGTACTTC. Translating it yields CASSYPVAGGKETQYF.

J is TRBJ2-3 and V is TRBV6-1; D gene ambiguous. The CDR3 loop spans 12 amino acids. V lost 6 bases to trimming and J lost 8 bases, with 12 bases between them. CDR1 and CDR2 (germline): MNHNS, SASEGT. The chain's CDR3 is CASRPRLGTQYF. In DNA, the CDR3 is TGTGCCAGCAGACCCCGGTTGGGTACGCAGTATTTT.

This clone was detected only once. The chain links TRBV7-2 to TRBJ2-7; possible D gene TRBD2, 6 bases. CDR1 SGHTA and CDR2 FQGNSA come from the germline V gene. Trimming removed 2 bases at V and 3 bases at J, with 11 bases between. The CDR3 runs 14 residues. The DNA of the CDR3 is TGTGCCAGCAGCTTATCGGGACTCTACTACGAGCAGTACTTC. It is translated as CASSLSGLYYEQYF.

The chain has TRBV6-1 and TRBJ1-6, with a tentative D call TRBD1 (5 bases). Looked up from germline, CDR1 is MNHNS and CDR2 is SASEGT. This CDR3 comprises 14 residues. Trimming stripped 2 bases from V and 9 bases from J, with 11 bases between. CDR3 nucleotides: TGTGCCAGCAGTGAACTGGTGGGACGTTCACCCCTCCACTTT. This codes for CASSELVGRSPLHF.

The V and J genes are TRBV18 and TRBJ1-5; 7 bases are shared with TRBD1. CDR3 size: 15 residues. The germline CDR1 and CDR2 sequences are KGHSH and LQKENI. The V segment lost 2 bases and the J segment 2 bases; nucleotides outside the gene matches: 3. The CDR3 is CASSPTGTGNQPQHF. The CDR3, as DNA: TGTGCCAGCTCACCAACGGGGACAGGCAATCAGCCCCAGCATTTT.

The CDR3 DNA is TGCGCCAGCAGCTTGCCCCTTCCTGGCCCAAGCTCCTACGAGCAGTACTTC. It yields the protein CASSLPLPGPSSYEQYF. The chain uses TRBV5-1 and TRBJ2-7; D not resolved. The CDR3 covers 17 residues. The V gene lost 1 base and the J gene lost 0 bases, with 17 bases spanning the gap. Germline V gene lookup returns CDR1 SGHRS and CDR2 YFSETQ.

The V call is TRBV6-5, the J call TRBJ1-5; D uncertain. V was shortened by 2 bases and J by 4 bases, with 9 bases between the two germline ends. This CDR3 region has 14 residues. CDR1 and CDR2 (germline): MNHEY, SVGAGI. The CDR3 spells CASSYGVGNQPQHF. The CDR3 DNA follows: TGTGCCAGCAGTTACGGCGTCGGGAATCAGCCCCAGCATTTT.

The genes are TRBV5-1 and TRBJ1-2, with 9 bases fitting TRBD1. V dropped 2 bases and J dropped 6; count of bases not matched to a gene: 2. Germline assignment: CDR1 SGHRS and CDR2 YFSETQ. The CDR3 is 13 amino acids. This CDR3 is CASSLQGADGYTF. The CDR3, as DNA: TGCGCCAGCAGCTTACAGGGGGCGGATGGCTACACCTTC.

The V gene is TRBV5-1, the J gene TRBJ2-5, with 9 bases lining up with TRBD1. Trimming cost V 0 bases and J 2 bases; bases outside gene matches: 5. The CDR3 has 16 residues. Germline V gene sequence: CDR1 SGHRS, CDR2 YFSETQ. Here the CDR3 DNA reads TGCGCCAGCAGCTTGGCCAGACAGGGGGGGCAAGAGACCCAGTACTTC. Translating it yields CASSLARQGGQETQYF.

This clone was seen a handful of times. The rearrangement links TRBV7-2 to TRBJ2-2, with 9 bases identical to TRBD2. Germline values: CDR1 SGHTA, CDR2 FQGNSA. V shed 2 bases, J shed 1 base, and the junction held 8 bases outside the gene matches. The CDR3 has 18 amino acids. The CDR3 reads CASSLLPSGALNTGELFF. CDR3 bases: TGTGCCAGCAGCTTATTGCCTAGCGGGGCGCTGAACACCGGGGAGCTGTTTTTT.

V is TRBV5-6 and J is TRBJ2-3, with D possibly TRBD2 on 5 matching bases. With 6 bases removed from V and 0 bases from J, the gap between germline ends came to 14 bases. The CDR3 length is 15 residues. Germline assignment: CDR1 SGHDT and CDR2 YYEEEE. The CDR3 DNA is TGTGCCAGCACCGCTAGCACCACTAGCACAGATACGCAGTATTTT. This sequence encodes CASTASTTSTDTQYF.

V gene TRBV12-3 or TRBV12-4 combines with J gene TRBJ2-7, with D uncertain. Deletions cut 6 bases from V and 4 bases from J, with 10 bases between. This CDR3 has 12 residues. The CDR3 DNA reads as TGTGCCAGCAGCCACGACTGGTACGAGCAGTACTTC. Translating gives CASSHDWYEQYF.